Detailed here is one T cell receptor (beta chain). Per the germline V gene, CDR1 is GTSNPN and CDR2 is SVGIG (reference sequence). The V end lost 4 bases, the J end lost 5 bases, and 16 bases lay between the germline ends. This CDR3 has 14 residues. This sample is drawn from a study of blood T cell repertoires in COVID-19. Overall study: The samples span acute and convalescent COVID-19 from the United States, Italy and Spain.

Libraries were prepared by immunoSEQ multiplex PCR; TCRdb keeps only in-frame clonotypes and omits some of them. The sample has approximately 210,000 clones; under 95% are singletons. The origin of this receptor is a man in his thirties or forties with acute or convalescent COVID-19. The specimen was peripheral blood. The gene calls are TRBV30 and TRBJ2-3; TRBD1 is a possible D gene (5 bases). CDR3 region: CAWTRQSPGDTQYF. The CDR3 nucleotides are TGTGCCTGGACGAGACAGTCCCCCGGAGATACGCAGTATTTT.